This TCR beta chain was retrieved from a study of blood T cell repertoires in COVID-19. Germline lookup yields CDR1 MNHEY and CDR2 SMNVEV (reference sequence). There are 14 residues in the CDR3. The V segment lost 8 bases and the J segment 1 base; nucleotides outside the gene matches: 7. Under the authors' procedure: By means of reference gene primer amplification, nucleated cell counts were estimated. The repertoire was sequenced with immunoSEQ multiplex PCR; TCRdb's copy has only in-frame clones and lacks some. The V and J calls and clone size were taken over from that table, and D and trimming were inferred from the DNA. Counted here are around 250,000 clones, roughly 90% occurring once; the ten biggest clones make up 6.2%. This clone was observed once.

This chain uses TRBV27 with TRBJ2-7, with TRBD2 matching over 8 bases. The TCR comes from a man in his 60s with acute or convalescent COVID-19. Sequenced sample: peripheral blood. The CDR3 DNA reads as TGTGCCAGCGCCCGGGGGGGTTTTTCCTACGAGCAGTACTTC. Translating gives CASARGGFSYEQYF.